This T cell receptor beta chain derives from a study of shared clonotypes between healthy human individuals. Study-level information: The study used three CD4 naive, three CD4 memory, two CD8 naive and one CD8 memory plate per donor. Overall study results and limits: What naive subsets generally showed was a larger estimated richness than memory subsets showed.

Profiling relied on immunoSEQ multiplex PCR, and the TCRdb table lists in-frame clones only, not all of them. In the table there are roughly 2.6 million clones, more than 80% of which are singletons. This clone has only a few counts. Antigen unknown. Germline CDR1 reads SGHRS; CDR2 reads YFSETQ. This CDR3 comprises 14 residues. The germline V and J ends were trimmed by 3 bases and 2 bases, with 11 bases remaining between them. This sequence originates from a man aged 18 to 35 in good health. Sequences were obtained from naive CD4+ T cells sorted from blood. Specified subset: CD45RA+ positively selected. The chain employs TRBV5-1 and TRBJ1-1, with D unresolved. For the CDR3, the DNA is TGCGCCAGCAGCTACTCCGAGGCTAACACTGAAGCTTTCTTT. Translating it yields CASSYSEANTEAFF.